This T cell receptor (beta chain) was identified during a study of CD8 T cells in ankylosing spondylitis. Quantitative 5'-RACE with molecular barcodes produced the TCR beta libraries. Via MiXCR, TCRdb re-called the 5' RACE reads, giving one row per CDR3 protein. The table lists nearly 250,000 distinct CDR3 sequences, about 30% of them singletons, with about 4.2% in the top ten. Whole-study findings and limits: Disease-linked clones, CD8+, were relatively rare in peripheral blood. Matched ankylosing spondylitis synovial fluid reportedly contained a significantly enriched population of disease-linked clones. Seemingly characteristic of ankylosing spondylitis blood was a TCR beta motif consisting of roughly 8 highly homologous variants.

This clonotype came up a few times. Its cognate antigen is unknown. Germline CDR1 is MNHEY and CDR2 is SMNVEV (reference sequence). The CDR3 totals 13 residues. The V segment lost 2 bases and the J segment 14 bases; nucleotides outside the gene matches: 7. V is TRBV27 and J is TRBJ2-1; 9 nucleotides line up with TRBD2. The clonotype was recovered from a male donor with ankylosing spondylitis or in good health (not recorded which). Sequenced input: blood, either unsorted or a sorted T cell fraction (not recorded which). CDR3 residues: CASSLGLAGKKFF. In DNA form, the CDR3 reads TGTGCCAGCAGTTTAGGCCTAGCGGGGAAAAAGTTCTTC.